This T cell receptor beta chain stems from a study of blood T cell repertoires in COVID-19. The germline V gene encodes CDR1 SNHLY and CDR2 FYNNEI. V lost 6 bases and J lost 1; bases outside the gene matches: 1. The CDR3 runs to 13 residues. In the original workflow: Reference gene primers were amplified, and this amplification served to estimate nucleated cell counts. Produced via immunoSEQ multiplex PCR; TCRdb's table is partial and in-frame only. D and trimming come from the DNA, and the V and J calls and clone size come from that table. The table shows around 67,000 clones, with 70% to 90% occurring only once.

The receptor comes from a woman older than 75 with acute or convalescent COVID-19. The sample comprised peripheral blood. The chain joins TRBV2 to TRBJ1-1; 8 bases match TRBD1. CDR3 coding DNA: TGTGCCAGCAGAGACAGGGGGAACACTGAAGCTTTCTTT. Its protein product is CASRDRGNTEAFF.